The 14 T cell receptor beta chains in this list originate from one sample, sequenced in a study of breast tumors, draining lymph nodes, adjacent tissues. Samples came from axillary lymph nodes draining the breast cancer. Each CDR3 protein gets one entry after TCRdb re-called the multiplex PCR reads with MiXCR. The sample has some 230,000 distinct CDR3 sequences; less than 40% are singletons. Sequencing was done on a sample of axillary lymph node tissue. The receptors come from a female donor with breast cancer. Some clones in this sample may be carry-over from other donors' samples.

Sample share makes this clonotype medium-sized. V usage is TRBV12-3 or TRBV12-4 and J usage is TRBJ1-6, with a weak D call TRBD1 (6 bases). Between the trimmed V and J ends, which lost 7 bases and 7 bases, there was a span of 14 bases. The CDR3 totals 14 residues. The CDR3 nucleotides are TGTGCCAGCACCATGACAGGCAAAAATTCACCCCTCCACTTT. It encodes CASTMTGKNSPLHF.

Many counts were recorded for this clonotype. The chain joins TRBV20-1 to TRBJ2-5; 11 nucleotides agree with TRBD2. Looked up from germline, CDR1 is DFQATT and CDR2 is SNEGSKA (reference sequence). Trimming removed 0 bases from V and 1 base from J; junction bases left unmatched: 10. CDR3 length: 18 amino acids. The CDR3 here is CSARDVASGGPIQETQYF. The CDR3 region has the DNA TGCAGTGCTAGAGATGTCGCTAGCGGGGGGCCGATCCAAGAGACCCAGTACTTC.

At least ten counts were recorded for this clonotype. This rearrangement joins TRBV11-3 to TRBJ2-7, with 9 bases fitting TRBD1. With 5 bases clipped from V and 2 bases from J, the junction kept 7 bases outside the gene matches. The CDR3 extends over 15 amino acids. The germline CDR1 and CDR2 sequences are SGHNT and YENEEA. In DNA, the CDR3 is TGTGCCAGCAGCCCAGAGGGACAGGGAACCTACGAGCAGTACTTC. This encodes CASSPEGQGTYEQYF.

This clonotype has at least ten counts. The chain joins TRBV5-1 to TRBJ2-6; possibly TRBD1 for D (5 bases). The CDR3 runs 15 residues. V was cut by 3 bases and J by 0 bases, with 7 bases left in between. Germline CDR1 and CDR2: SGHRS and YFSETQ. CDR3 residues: CASSYDSSGANVLTF. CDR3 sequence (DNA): TGCGCCAGCAGCTACGACAGCTCTGGGGCCAACGTCCTGACTTTC.

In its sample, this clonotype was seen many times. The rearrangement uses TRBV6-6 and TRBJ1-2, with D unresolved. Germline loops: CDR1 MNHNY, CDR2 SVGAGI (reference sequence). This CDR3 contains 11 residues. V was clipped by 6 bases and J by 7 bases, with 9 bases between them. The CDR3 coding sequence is TGTGCCAGCAGCCAGGAGGTTGGCTACACCTTC. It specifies CASSQEVGYTF.

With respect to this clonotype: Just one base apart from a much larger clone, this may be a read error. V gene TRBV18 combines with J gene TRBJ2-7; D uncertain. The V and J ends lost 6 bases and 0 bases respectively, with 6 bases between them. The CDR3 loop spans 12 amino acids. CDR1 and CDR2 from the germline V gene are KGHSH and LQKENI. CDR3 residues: CASSSLSYEQYF. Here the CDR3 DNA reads TGTGCCAGCTCGTCCCTCTCCTACGAGCAGTACTTC.

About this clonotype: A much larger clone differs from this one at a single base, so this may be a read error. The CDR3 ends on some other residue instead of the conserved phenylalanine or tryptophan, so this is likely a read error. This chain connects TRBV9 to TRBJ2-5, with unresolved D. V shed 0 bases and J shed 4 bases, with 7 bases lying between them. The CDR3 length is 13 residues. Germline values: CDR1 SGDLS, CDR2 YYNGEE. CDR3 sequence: CASSVDTPETQYS. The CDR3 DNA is TGTGCCAGCAGCGTAGATACGCCAGAGACCCAGTACTCC.

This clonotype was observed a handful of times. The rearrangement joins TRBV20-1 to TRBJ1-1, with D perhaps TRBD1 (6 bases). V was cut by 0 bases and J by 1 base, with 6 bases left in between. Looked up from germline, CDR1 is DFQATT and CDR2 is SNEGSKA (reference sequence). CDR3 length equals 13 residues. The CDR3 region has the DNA TGCAGTGCTAGAGACAGGGGGAACACTGAAGCTTTCTTT. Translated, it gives CSARDRGNTEAFF.

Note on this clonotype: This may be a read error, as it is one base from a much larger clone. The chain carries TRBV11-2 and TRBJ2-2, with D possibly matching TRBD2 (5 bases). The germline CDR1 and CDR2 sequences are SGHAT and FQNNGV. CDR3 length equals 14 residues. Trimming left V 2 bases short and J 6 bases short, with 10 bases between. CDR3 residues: CASSLSSEAGELFF. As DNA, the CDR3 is TGTGCCAGCAGCTTAAGTTCGGAGGCCGGGGAGCTGTTTTTT. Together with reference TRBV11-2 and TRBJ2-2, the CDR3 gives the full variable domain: EAGVAQSPRYKIIEKRQSVAFWCNPISGHATLYWYQQILGQGPKLLIQFQNNGVVDDSQLPKDRFSAERLKGVDSTLKIQPAKLEDSAVYLCASSLSSEAGELFFGEGSRLTVL.

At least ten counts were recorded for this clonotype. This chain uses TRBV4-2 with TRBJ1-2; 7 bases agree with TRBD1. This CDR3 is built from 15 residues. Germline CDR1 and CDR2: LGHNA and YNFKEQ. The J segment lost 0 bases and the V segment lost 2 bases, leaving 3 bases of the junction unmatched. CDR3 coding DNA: TGTGCCAGCAGCCAACGACAGGGAACTAACTATGGCTACACCTTC. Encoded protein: CASSQRQGTNYGYTF.

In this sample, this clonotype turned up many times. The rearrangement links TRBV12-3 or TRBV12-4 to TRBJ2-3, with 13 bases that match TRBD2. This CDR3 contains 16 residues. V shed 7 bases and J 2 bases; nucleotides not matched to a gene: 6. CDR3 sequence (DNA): TGTGCCAGCACTAGCGGGACTAGCGGGGTCACAGATACGCAGTATTTT. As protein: CASTSGTSGVTDTQYF.

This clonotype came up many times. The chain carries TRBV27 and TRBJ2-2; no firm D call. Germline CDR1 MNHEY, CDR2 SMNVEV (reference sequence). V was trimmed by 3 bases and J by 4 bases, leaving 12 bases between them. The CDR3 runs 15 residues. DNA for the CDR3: TGTGCCAGCAGTTTCTTTGGGGTGGGCACCGGGGAGCTGTTTTTT. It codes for CASSFFGVGTGELFF.

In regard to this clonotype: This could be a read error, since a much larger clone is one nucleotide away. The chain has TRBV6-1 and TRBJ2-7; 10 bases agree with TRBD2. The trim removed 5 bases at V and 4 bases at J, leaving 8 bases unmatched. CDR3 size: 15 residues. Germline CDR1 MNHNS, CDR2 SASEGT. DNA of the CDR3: TGTGCCAGCAGTCCGGCTAGCGGGGGATATTACGAGCAGTACTTC. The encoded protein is CASSPASGGYYEQYF.

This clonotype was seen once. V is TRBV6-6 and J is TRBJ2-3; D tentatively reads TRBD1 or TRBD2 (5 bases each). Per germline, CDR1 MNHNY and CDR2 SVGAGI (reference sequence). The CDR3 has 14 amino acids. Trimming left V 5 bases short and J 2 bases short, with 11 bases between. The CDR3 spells CASSRQGATDTQYF. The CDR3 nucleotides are TGTGCCAGCAGTCGGCAGGGAGCCACAGATACGCAGTATTTT.